These 32 T cell receptor beta chains were all obtained from the same sample, sequenced in a study of blood T cell repertoires in COVID-19. Profiling relied on immunoSEQ multiplex PCR, and the TCRdb table lists in-frame clones only, not all of them. The sample yields approximately 76,000 clones, roughly nine tenths seen once. The source material was peripheral blood. The receptors were sampled from a young man with acute or convalescent COVID-19.

The rearrangement uses TRBV6-1 and TRBJ2-1; no firm D call. V gave up 1 base and J gave up 8 bases, with 9 bases separating them. Germline V CDR1 and CDR2: MNHNS, SASEGT. This CDR3 is built from 13 residues. CDR3 loop: CASSEGSTDEQFF. CDR3 nucleotides: TGTGCCAGCAGTGAAGGTAGCACGGATGAGCAGTTCTTC.

The rearrangement joins TRBV14 to TRBJ2-7; tentative D call: TRBD1 (6 bases). The CDR3 spans 15 residues. Trimming shortened V by 5 bases and J by 1 base, and 15 bases separated the two germline ends. Germline loops: CDR1 SGHDN, CDR2 FVKESK. The CDR3 DNA is TGTGCCAGCAGCGATGGCAGGGGCCGGTCCTACGAGCAGTACTTC. Its translation: CASSDGRGRSYEQYF. Full variable domain (remainder filled in from reference TRBV14 and TRBJ2-7): EAGVTQFPSHSVIEKGQTVTLRCDPISGHDNLYWYRRVMGKEIKFLLHFVKESKQDESGMPNNRFLAERTGGTYSTLKVQPAELEDSGVYFCASSDGRGRSYEQYFGPGTRLTVT.

This chain uses TRBV5-1 with TRBJ2-7; TRBD1 aligns across 11 bases. Germline-derived CDR1 and CDR2 are SGHRS and YFSETQ. The CDR3 loop spans 15 amino acids. The trim removed 3 bases at V and 7 bases at J, leaving 9 bases unmatched. CDR3 region: CASSYRTGGAGEQYF. The DNA of the CDR3 is TGCGCCAGCAGCTACCGGACAGGGGGCGCGGGGGAGCAGTACTTC.

The gene calls are TRBV7-3 and TRBJ2-5; 10 bases map to TRBD2. V was pared by 4 bases and J by 5 bases, with 7 bases of the junction left unmatched. Per the germline V gene, CDR1 is SGHTA and CDR2 is FQGTGA. The CDR3 is 15 amino acids. CDR3 amino acids: CASSYLAGACETQYF. The CDR3 DNA follows: TGTGCCAGCAGCTATCTAGCGGGAGCTTGCGAGACCCAGTACTTC.

V usage is TRBV4-1 and J usage is TRBJ1-2; the D is unclear. With 0 bases removed from V and 6 bases from J, the gap between germline ends came to 14 bases. The germline CDR1 and CDR2 sequences are MGHRA and YSYEKL. This CDR3 comprises 15 residues. CDR3 sequence (DNA): TGCGCCAGCAGCCAAGATCGGCGGTCTTCTGATGGCTACACCTTC. As protein: CASSQDRRSSDGYTF.

The gene calls are TRBV11-3 and TRBJ2-1; TRBD2 agrees at 10 bases. The V gene's germline CDR1 is SGHNT and CDR2 YENEEA. The CDR3 is 14 amino acids. The V and J ends lost 2 bases and 8 bases, in that order; junction bases with no gene match: 3. The CDR3 nucleotides read TGTGCCAGCAGCTTAACTAGCGGGATCGATGAGCAGTTCTTC. This gives the protein CASSLTSGIDEQFF.

The J gene is TRBJ2-3, the V gene TRBV7-2; D not resolved. V was clipped by 3 bases and J by 5 bases, with 6 bases between them. Germline V lookup: CDR1 SGHTA, CDR2 FQGNSA. The CDR3 is 12 amino acids. The CDR3 reads CASSFSGDTQYF. In nucleotides, the CDR3 is TGTGCCAGCAGCTTTTCAGGAGATACGCAGTATTTT.

The chain combines TRBV28 with TRBJ1-5, with TRBD1 matching 7 bases. The CDR3 has 15 amino acids. The V gene's germline CDR1 is MDHEN and CDR2 SYDVKM. V was pared by 6 bases and J by 2 bases, with 7 bases of the junction left unmatched. The CDR3: CASRTGKFGNQPQHF. The CDR3 bases are TGTGCCAGCAGGACAGGGAAGTTCGGCAATCAGCCCCAGCATTTT.

This rearrangement joins TRBV28 to TRBJ2-2; 11 nucleotides agree with TRBD1. Germline-derived CDR1 and CDR2 are MDHEN and SYDVKM. V lost 3 bases and J lost 7; bases outside the gene matches: 7. The CDR3 length is 16 residues. The CDR3 DNA reads TGTGCCAGCAGTTTTGGCTGGACAGGGGGCGTCGGGGAGCTGTTTTTT. Its protein is CASSFGWTGGVGELFF.

This chain uses TRBV18 with TRBJ2-3, with a weak D call TRBD2 (6 bases). The CDR3 extends over 15 amino acids. V shed 4 bases and J shed 3 bases, with 14 bases lying between them. CDR1 and CDR2 (germline): KGHSH, LQKENI. Written as DNA, the CDR3 is TGTGCCAGCTCACGCAGACTAGGAGCAACAGATACGCAGTATTTT. Translation: CASSRRLGATDTQYF.

V usage is TRBV19 and J usage is TRBJ2-7, with 8 nucleotides matching TRBD1. CDR1 is LNHDA, CDR2 SQIVND, per germline (reference sequence). The trim removed 6 bases at V and 6 bases at J, leaving 10 bases unmatched. This CDR3 region has 14 residues. CDR3 loop: CASRFTTGAFEQYF. CDR3 nucleotides: TGTGCCAGTAGGTTTACGACAGGGGCTTTCGAGCAGTACTTC.

The J gene is TRBJ2-3, the V gene TRBV6-5; 8 positions match TRBD2. Germline V gene data show CDR1 as MNHEY and CDR2 as SVGAGI. This CDR3 has 15 amino acids. The V and J ends lost 6 bases and 4 bases, in that order; junction bases with no gene match: 9. CDR3 bases: TGTGCCAGCAGGGGAAGCGGGAGTAGGTCAGATACGCAGTATTTT. Translated: CASRGSGSRSDTQYF.

V gene TRBV24-1 combines with J gene TRBJ1-5, with 7 bases lining up with TRBD1. The CDR3 is made up of 13 amino acids. J lost 6 bases, V lost 6 bases, and 4 bases had no gene match. Per the germline V gene, CDR1 is KGHDR and CDR2 is SFDVKD. The CDR3 nucleotides are TGTGCCACCAGTAGACAGGGTAGTCAGCCCCAGCATTTT. Translating gives CATSRQGSQPQHF.

The rearrangement uses TRBV6-5 and TRBJ1-2; TRBD1 is a possible D gene (6 bases). The germline V gene has CDR1 MNHEY and CDR2 SVGAGI. With 2 bases removed from V and 4 bases from J, the gap between germline ends came to 14 bases. The CDR3 runs to 15 residues. CDR3 in DNA: TGTGCCAGCAGTTACCGACAGGTCGGCATCTATGGCTACACCTTC. Translation: CASSYRQVGIYGYTF.

This clone was seen more than once but under ten times. The chain links TRBV6-6 to TRBJ1-1; 9 bases map to TRBD1. CDR3 length: 12 residues. V gave up 2 bases and J gave up 10 bases; unmatched junction bases: 2. The germline V gene has CDR1 MNHNY and CDR2 SVGAGI (reference sequence). CDR3 loop: CASSYRQGGAFF. As DNA, the CDR3 is TGTGCCAGCAGTTACAGACAGGGGGGAGCTTTCTTT.

The rearrangement uses TRBV7-2 and TRBJ1-1, with 7 nucleotides matching TRBD1. Looked up from germline, CDR1 is SGHTA and CDR2 is FQGNSA. With 3 bases clipped from V and 0 bases from J, the junction kept 7 bases outside the gene matches. CDR3 length equals 16 residues. The CDR3 here is CASSFAGTAMNTEAFF. CDR3 nucleotides: TGTGCCAGCAGCTTCGCGGGGACAGCCATGAACACTGAAGCTTTCTTT.

Notes on this clone: Other DNA sequences from this sample encode an identical CDR3 as well. V is TRBV11-2 and J is TRBJ2-7; 7 nucleotides match TRBD2. CDR1 is SGHAT, CDR2 FQNNGV, per germline. J lost 0 bases, V lost 1 base, and 3 bases had no gene match. This CDR3 contains 15 residues. This chain's CDR3 is CASSLGSGTSYEQYF. CDR3 nucleotide sequence: TGTGCCAGCAGCTTAGGGAGCGGGACCTCCTACGAGCAGTACTTC. The variable domain in full, completed from reference TRBV11-2 and TRBJ2-7, reads EAGVAQSPRYKIIEKRQSVAFWCNPISGHATLYWYQQILGQGPKLLIQFQNNGVVDDSQLPKDRFSAERLKGVDSTLKIQPAKLEDSAVYLCASSLGSGTSYEQYFGPGTRLTVT.

The gene calls are TRBV4-1 and TRBJ1-1, with a tentative D call TRBD1 (5 bases). V lost 0 bases and J lost 4, with 15 bases in between. Germline V lookup: CDR1 MGHRA, CDR2 YSYEKL. This CDR3 region has 16 residues. CDR3 protein: CASSQEMGPSSTEAFF. In nucleotides, the CDR3 is TGCGCCAGCAGCCAAGAGATGGGGCCTTCGAGCACTGAAGCTTTCTTT.

V is TRBV10-1 and J is TRBJ2-2, with a tentative D call TRBD1 (6 bases). The CDR3 covers 19 residues. The germline gives CDR1 WNHNN, CDR2 SYGVQD (reference sequence). Trimming took 3 bases from V and 1 from J, leaving 21 bases between them. CDR3 sequence (DNA): TGCGCCAGCAGTGATATTTCGACAGGAGAACTAGGGAACACCGGGGAGCTGTTTTTT. This codes for CASSDISTGELGNTGELFF.

The chain employs TRBV11-2 and TRBJ2-5; possible D gene TRBD2, 7 bases. The germline CDR1 and CDR2 sequences are SGHAT and FQNNGV. V lost 4 bases and J 5 bases, leaving 14 bases between the germline ends. The CDR3 is 14 residues long. DNA of the CDR3: TGTGCCAGCAGCTCCCCGGGGGGCGCGGAGACCCAGTACTTC. The encoded protein is CASSSPGGAETQYF.

The chain couples TRBV4-3 to TRBJ2-7; TRBD1 matches 8 bases. Germline CDR1 LGHNA, CDR2 YSLEER. The CDR3 has 15 amino acids. J was trimmed by 6 bases and V by 4 bases; bases with no gene match: 11. In nucleotides, the CDR3 is TGCGCCAGCAGCCTAAATTCAGGGGGCGCGTCCGAGCAGTACTTC. Residues: CASSLNSGGASEQYF.

The CDR3 bases are TGTGCCAGCAGCATGACTAGCGGGAGATCTGGGGCCAACGTCCTGACTTTC. As protein: CASSMTSGRSGANVLTF. The J gene is TRBJ2-6, the V gene TRBV3-1 (or the pseudogene TRBV3-2); TRBD2 aligns across 12 bases. The ends lost 5 bases at V and 1 base at J; junction bases unmatched: 3. CDR1 LGHDT and CDR2 YNNKEL come from the germline V gene (reference sequence). The CDR3 contains 17 residues.

This clone came up a few times. This rearrangement joins TRBV20-1 to TRBJ2-1, with D uncertain. Germline V gene sequence: CDR1 DFQATT, CDR2 SNEGSKA (reference sequence). The CDR3 loop spans 11 amino acids. V gave up 5 bases and J gave up 16 bases, with 18 bases separating them. CDR3 amino acids: CSAPRGPVTFF. CDR3 DNA sequence: TGCAGTGCTCCCCGTGGGCCCGTTACCTTCTTC.

CDR3 amino acids: CASSQVGTGGQLFF. In nucleotides, the CDR3 is TGCGCCAGCAGCCAAGTAGGGACTGGCGGGCAACTGTTTTTT. The V gene is TRBV4-3, the J gene TRBJ1-4; the D gene is possibly TRBD1 (5 bases). Trimming took off 1 base at V and 12 bases at J, with 15 bases between the two ends. Germline V CDR1 and CDR2: LGHNA, YSLEER. The CDR3 is 14 amino acids.

The rearrangement links TRBV5-4 to TRBJ1-2, with TRBD1 matching over 9 bases. V lost 4 bases and J lost 8; bases outside the gene matches: 3. This CDR3 comprises 12 residues. Germline-derived CDR1 and CDR2 are SGHNT and YYREEE (reference sequence). Written as DNA, the CDR3 is TGTGCCAGCAGCCCCGGGACAGGGGGCTACACCTTC. Encoded protein: CASSPGTGGYTF.

The chain is built from TRBV6-5 and TRBJ1-1; tentatively, D is TRBD1 (6 bases). Germline assignment: CDR1 MNHEY and CDR2 SVGAGI. This CDR3 is 15 amino acids long. The germline V and J ends were trimmed by 5 bases and 10 bases, with 23 bases remaining between them. The CDR3 here is CASSPLSYRDEGAFF. DNA for the CDR3: TGTGCCAGCAGTCCCCTAAGTTACAGGGACGAAGGAGCTTTCTTT.

The CDR3 DNA sequence: TGTGCCAGCAGACAAAAGTTTCAGGGGGTGACCCAGTACTTC. It translates to CASRQKFQGVTQYF. This chain connects TRBV6-5 to TRBJ2-5, with 7 bases fitting TRBD1. CDR3 length: 14 amino acids. Germline assignment: CDR1 MNHEY and CDR2 SVGAGI. Trimming removed 6 bases from V and 7 bases from J; junction bases left unmatched: 11.

The V and J genes are TRBV28 and TRBJ2-7, with 8 positions matching TRBD2. Germline assignment: CDR1 MDHEN and CDR2 SYDVKM. CDR3 length: 16 amino acids. Trimming cost V 5 bases and J 2 bases; bases outside gene matches: 11. CDR3 nucleotides: TGTGCCAGCAGTCCCCTCGGGGGGGCCCTTACCTACGAGCAGTACTTC. Translation gives CASSPLGGALTYEQYF.

V usage is TRBV28 and J usage is TRBJ2-1; D may be TRBD2 (6 bases). The germline CDR1 and CDR2 sequences are MDHEN and SYDVKM. The CDR3 runs 13 residues. V lost 3 bases to trimming and J lost 6 bases, with 9 bases between them. The CDR3 is CASSLTSINEQFF. The CDR3, as DNA: TGTGCCAGCAGTTTGACTAGTATCAATGAGCAGTTCTTC.

The rearrangement links TRBV25-1 to TRBJ1-1; 8 bases agree with TRBD1. The trim removed 8 bases at V and 0 bases at J, leaving 8 bases unmatched. Germline CDR1 reads MGHDK; CDR2 reads SYGVNS. The CDR3 sequence is 15 residues long. This CDR3 reads CASLGTGDMNTEAFF. CDR3 nucleotides: TGTGCCAGCCTTGGGACAGGAGACATGAACACTGAAGCTTTCTTT.

This chain uses TRBV6-5 with TRBJ1-1; D may be TRBD1 (5 bases). V lost 4 bases and J 1 base, leaving 10 bases between the germline ends. The CDR3 totals 14 residues. In germline, CDR1 is MNHEY, CDR2 SVGAGI. The CDR3 region has the DNA TGTGCCAGCAGTTTCGATCAGGGGAACACTGAAGCTTTCTTT. Protein product: CASSFDQGNTEAFF.

The chain has TRBV7-9 and TRBJ1-3; no clear D gene. This CDR3 comprises 16 residues. With 5 bases removed from V and 0 bases from J, the gap between germline ends came to 14 bases. Germline CDR1 and CDR2: SEHNR and FQNEAQ (reference sequence). The chain's CDR3 is CASSALERSSGNTIYF. The CDR3 coding sequence is TGTGCCAGCAGCGCACTTGAGAGGTCCTCTGGAAACACCATATATTTT. Full variable domain (rest looked up from reference TRBV7-9 and TRBJ1-3): DTGVSQNPRHKITKRGQNVTFRCDPISEHNRLYWYRQTLGQGPEFLTYFQNEAQLEKSRLLSDRFSAERPKGSFSTLEIQRTEQGDSAMYLCASSALERSSGNTIYFGEGSWLTVV.